The next 19 T cell receptor beta chains were all read from a single sample in a study of metastatic and nonmetastatic thyroid tumors. All patients were untreated before thyroid surgery. TCRdb re-called clones from the PCR reads using MiXCR. The sample records approximately 44,000 clones, 24% being singletons. The source material was tumor tissue. These receptors originate from a female donor with papillary thyroid cancer or a benign thyroid nodule (not recorded which). Some clones in this sample may be carry-over from other donors' samples.

This clone was seen a few times. A junction end diverges from the germline sequence, so it may reflect a read error. V and J are TRBV12-3 or TRBV12-4 and TRBJ2-1; D is uncertain. The CDR3 covers 14 residues. In DNA form, the CDR3 reads TGTGTCAGCAGAGATAGTGTGCCTGGGAATGAGCAGTTCTTC. It specifies CVSRDSVPGNEQFF.

The V and J genes are TRBV7-2 and TRBJ2-7, with 7 bases identical to TRBD2. The CDR3 has 14 residues. Germline values: CDR1 SGHTA, CDR2 FQGNSA. The J segment lost 2 bases and the V segment lost 2 bases, leaving 3 bases of the junction unmatched. CDR3: CASSLKAGAYEQYF. The CDR3 region has the DNA TGTGCCAGCAGCTTAAAGGCGGGGGCCTACGAGCAGTACTTC. Filled out from reference TRBV7-2 and TRBJ2-7, the complete variable domain reads GAGVSQSPSNKVTEKGKDVELRCDPISGHTALYWYRQSLGQGLEFLIYFQGNSAPDKSGLPSDRFSAERTGGSVSTLTIQRTQQEDSAVYLCASSLKAGAYEQYFGPGTRLTVT.

This clone came up many times. The rearrangement joins TRBV19 to TRBJ2-5, with 12 bases matching TRBD2. V lost 3 bases to trimming and J lost 5 bases; unmatched junction nucleotides: 7. This CDR3 region has 16 residues. CDR1 and CDR2 from the germline V gene are LNHDA and SQIVND (reference sequence). The CDR3 coding sequence is TGTGCCAGTAGTATCGGGCTAGCGGGAGGGTCGGAGACCCAGTACTTC. Its protein is CASSIGLAGGSETQYF.

This clone was observed at least ten times. The gene calls are TRBV28 and TRBJ1-1; D possibly corresponds to TRBD1 (6 bases). The CDR3 totals 14 residues. Germline V gene lookup returns CDR1 MDHEN and CDR2 SYDVKM. Between the trimmed V and J ends, which lost 6 bases and 1 base, there was a span of 12 bases. The CDR3 DNA sequence: TGTGCCAGCAGGATCGGGGGGGCGAACACTGAAGCTTTCTTT. Protein: CASRIGGANTEAFF. The variable domain in full, with the rest retrieved from reference TRBV28 and TRBJ1-1, is DVKVTQSSRYLVKRTGEKVFLECVQDMDHENMFWYRQDPGLGLRLIYFSYDVKMKEKGDIPEGYSVSREKKERFSLILESASTNQTSMYLCASRIGGANTEAFFGQGTRLTVV.

The chain recombines TRBV3-1 with TRBJ2-7; D is possibly TRBD1 (6 bases). V gave up 4 bases and J gave up 1 base, with 14 bases separating them. Germline CDR1 and CDR2: LGHDT and YNNKEL (reference sequence). The CDR3 is made up of 15 amino acids. The CDR3, as DNA: TGTGCCAGCAGCCGGATGACAGGCCCTTCCTACGAGCAGTACTTC. Translating gives CASSRMTGPSYEQYF.

This clone was seen more than once but under ten times. The CDR3: CAWSEHRNEQFF. DNA of the CDR3: TGTGCCTGGAGTGAACACCGGAATGAGCAGTTCTTC. The V and J genes are TRBV30 and TRBJ2-1; D gene uncertain. V was cut by 1 base and J by 7 bases, with 8 bases left in between. CDR1 and CDR2 from the germline V gene are GTSNPN and SVGIG (reference sequence). This CDR3 comprises 12 residues.

This clone has a count of ten or more. The chain is built from TRBV11-2 and TRBJ1-1; the D is unclear. V gave up 4 bases and J gave up 1 base, with 7 bases separating them. The CDR3 totals 13 residues. Looked up from germline, CDR1 is SGHAT and CDR2 is FQNNGV. The CDR3, as DNA: TGTGCCAGCAGCTATCACTCGAACACTGAAGCTTTCTTT. Residues: CASSYHSNTEAFF.

This clone appeared a few times. The chain employs TRBV15 and TRBJ1-2, with D perhaps TRBD1 (6 bases). The V end was cut by 4 bases, the J end by 9 bases, with 18 bases between. The CDR3 has 14 residues. CDR1 is LNHNV and CDR2 is YYDKDF in the germline V gene (reference sequence). The CDR3 coding sequence is TGTGCCACCAGCACTCGTACAGGGCTTGAGTGCTACACCTTC. It yields the protein CATSTRTGLECYTF.

The chain couples TRBV20-1 to TRBJ2-7; 7 nucleotides line up with TRBD1. This CDR3 region has 15 residues. V dropped 1 base and J dropped 6; count of bases not matched to a gene: 12. Germline V gene lookup returns CDR1 DFQATT and CDR2 SNEGSKA (reference sequence). CDR3 nucleotides: TGCAGTGCTAGAGCTCCCACAGACAGGGACGGCGAGCAGTACTTC. The encoded protein is CSARAPTDRDGEQYF.

The chain combines TRBV9 with TRBJ2-1; D might be TRBD1 (6 bases). The CDR3 spans 14 residues. Germline V gene sequence: CDR1 SGDLS, CDR2 YYNGEE. The germline V and J ends were trimmed by 6 bases and 0 bases, with 10 bases remaining between them. The CDR3 sequence is CASNADSSYNEQFF. In DNA, the CDR3 is TGTGCCAGCAACGCGGACAGCTCCTACAATGAGCAGTTCTTC.

This clone was picked up many times. Other DNA variants within this sample encode the same CDR3. The chain links TRBV6-1 to TRBJ1-4; D is undetermined. The CDR3 totals 15 residues. Germline V gene sequence: CDR1 MNHNS, CDR2 SASEGT. V was cut by 6 bases and J by 5 bases, with 16 bases left in between. As DNA, the CDR3 is TGTGCCAGCAGCCCATCGACACTCACAAATGAAAAACTGTTTTTT. This translates into CASSPSTLTNEKLFF.

This clone appeared a few times. The chain couples TRBV15 to TRBJ2-1; 7 positions match TRBD2. Germline CDR1 is LNHNV and CDR2 is YYDKDF (reference sequence). V was pared by 0 bases and J by 0 bases, with 2 bases of the junction left unmatched. The CDR3 covers 16 residues. The CDR3 DNA reads as TGTGCCACCAGCAGAGATCGCGGGAGCTCCTACAATGAGCAGTTCTTC. Translation: CATSRDRGSSYNEQFF.

V usage is TRBV20-1 and J usage is TRBJ1-6; TRBD1 might be the D (5 bases). Germline V gives CDR1 DFQATT, CDR2 SNEGSKA (reference sequence). This CDR3 region has 14 residues. The germline V and J ends were trimmed by 2 bases and 7 bases, with 12 bases remaining between them. CDR3 residues: CSARRQLGNSPLHF. The CDR3 coding sequence is TGCAGTGCTAGAAGACAGTTAGGAAATTCACCCCTCCACTTT.

This clone was recorded many times. A much larger clonotype is one base distant, so this may be a read error. Other DNA sequences of this sample code for an identical CDR3. This chain uses TRBV10-3 with TRBJ1-3; TRBD1 matches at 8 bases. CDR1 and CDR2 from the germline V gene are ENHRY and SYGVKD. The CDR3 has 16 amino acids. CDR3: CAISEGTGPSGNTIYF. As DNA, the CDR3 is TGCGCCATCAGTGAGGGGACAGGACCATCTGGAAACACCATATATTTT.

Here the CDR3 reads CASSFQGRLSDGYTF. The CDR3 nucleotides read TGTGCCAGCAGCTTCCAAGGGCGACTGAGTGATGGCTACACCTTC. The V and J genes are TRBV5-5 and TRBJ1-2; D gene unclear. The V and J ends lost 2 bases and 6 bases respectively, with 17 bases between them. The CDR3 runs 15 residues. Germline V gene lookup returns CDR1 SGHKS and CDR2 YYEKEE (reference sequence).

This clone has only a few counts. The J gene is TRBJ2-3, the V gene TRBV19, with 10 positions matching TRBD2. The CDR3 has 14 amino acids. The J segment lost 0 bases and the V segment lost 7 bases, leaving 1 base of the junction unmatched. Germline CDR1 LNHDA, CDR2 SQIVND (reference sequence). The CDR3 sequence is CASKLAGSTDTQYF. Here the CDR3 DNA reads TGTGCCAGTAAACTAGCGGGAAGCACAGATACGCAGTATTTT.

The chain combines TRBV10-1 with TRBJ2-7; D may be TRBD1 (5 bases). V lost 4 bases and J lost 0, with 10 bases in between. Germline V lookup: CDR1 WNHNN, CDR2 SYGVQD (reference sequence). The CDR3 runs 14 residues. The CDR3 spells CASSGQPRSYEQYF. CDR3 bases: TGCGCCAGCAGTGGACAGCCACGCTCCTACGAGCAGTACTTC.

V gene TRBV11-2 combines with J gene TRBJ1-2, with unresolved D. CDR1 is SGHAT and CDR2 is FQNNGV in the germline V gene. The CDR3 runs to 15 residues. Trimming left V 6 bases short and J 6 bases short, with 20 bases between. CDR3 in DNA: TGTGCCAGCAGTCCTACTCGAACGATGACGGATGGCTACACCTTC. Translated: CASSPTRTMTDGYTF. Complete variable domain (other parts from reference TRBV11-2 and TRBJ1-2): EAGVAQSPRYKIIEKRQSVAFWCNPISGHATLYWYQQILGQGPKLLIQFQNNGVVDDSQLPKDRFSAERLKGVDSTLKIQPAKLEDSAVYLCASSPTRTMTDGYTFGSGTRLTVV.

DNA of the CDR3: TGTGCCAGCAGTTTAGGCGGGGGCTCCTACAATGAGCAGTTCTTC. This codes for CASSLGGGSYNEQFF. V is TRBV12-3 or TRBV12-4 and J is TRBJ2-1; TRBD2 agrees at 7 bases. The CDR3 is 15 amino acids. V dropped 1 base and J dropped 0; count of bases not matched to a gene: 0.